The 22 T cell receptor beta chains listed next were all sequenced from one sample in a study of blood T cell repertoires in COVID-19 (TCRdb year 2020). Library generation was performed with the immunoSEQ multiplex PCR assay. This is the immuneACCESS table as TCRdb keeps it, with only in-frame sequences that have V and J called. A part of the clones is gone; compared with another copy, unresolved V genes explain less than half, and the rest is unexplained. Here the sample has some 300,000 clones; over 80% occur a single time. The ten largest clones capture around 4.5% of the sample. The sample taken for sequencing was peripheral blood. The receptors derive from a woman in her forties or fifties with active or convalescent COVID-19.

About this clone itself: The sample holds other DNA sequences that translate to the same CDR3. The rearrangement joins TRBV5-1 to TRBJ2-1; 9 bases align to TRBD1. Germline V gene lookup returns CDR1 SGHRS and CDR2 YFSETQ. CDR3 length equals 16 residues. J gave up 3 bases and V 0 bases, and 4 bases lay outside the gene matches. The CDR3 DNA reads as TGCGCCAGCAGCTTGGGAGGACAGGGGCTCTACAATGAGCAGTTCTTC. Translating it yields CASSLGGQGLYNEQFF.

The chain employs TRBV9 and TRBJ2-1; 12 bases are shared with TRBD2. Germline-derived CDR1 and CDR2 are SGDLS and YYNGEE. V dropped 4 bases and J dropped 4; count of bases not matched to a gene: 3. This CDR3 has 15 amino acids. The CDR3 sequence is CASSITSGGYNEQFF. CDR3 in DNA: TGTGCCAGCAGCATTACTAGCGGGGGGTACAATGAGCAGTTCTTC. Supplemented by reference TRBV9 and TRBJ2-1, the full variable domain reads DSGVTQTPKHLITATGQRVTLRCSPRSGDLSVYWYQQSLDQGLQFLIQYYNGEERAKGNILERFSAQQFPDLHSELNLSSLELGDSALYFCASSITSGGYNEQFFGPGTRLTVL.

This clone was counted only a few times. The chain is built from TRBV10-3 and TRBJ1-6; 9 bases line up with TRBD1. Germline V CDR1 and CDR2: ENHRY, SYGVKD. The CDR3 spans 15 residues. Trimming cost V 8 bases and J 5 bases; bases outside gene matches: 7. CDR3 DNA sequence: TGTGCCATCGGCGGGACAGGGAAAAATAATTCACCCCTCCACTTT. Protein product: CAIGGTGKNNSPLHF.

Only one count was recorded for this clone. This chain joins TRBV25-1 and TRBJ1-1, with TRBD1 matching over 7 bases. CDR3 length: 13 amino acids. CDR1 MGHDK and CDR2 SYGVNS come from the germline V gene. V dropped 5 bases and J dropped 7; count of bases not matched to a gene: 7. The DNA for the CDR3 is TGTGCCAGCAGTCGACAGGGAGGCGGTGAAGCTTTCTTT. Amino acid sequence: CASSRQGGGEAFF.

This clone occurred a few times. V is TRBV5-1 and J is TRBJ1-4, with D possibly being TRBD1 (6 bases). CDR1 is SGHRS and CDR2 is YFSETQ in the germline V gene. The CDR3 sequence is 14 residues long. Trimming shortened V by 0 bases and J by 7 bases, and 10 bases separated the two germline ends. In DNA form, the CDR3 reads TGCGCCAGCAGCTTGGACAGGGCCGGTGAAAAACTGTTTTTT. It codes for CASSLDRAGEKLFF.

The table lists this clone with many counts. This rearrangement joins TRBV10-3 to TRBJ2-7; tentative D call: TRBD2 (6 bases). V lost 0 bases, J lost 0 bases, and 15 bases lay in between. This CDR3 region has 17 residues. CDR1 is ENHRY, CDR2 SYGVKD, per germline. The CDR3 nucleotides are TGTGCCATCAGTGAGTCGATTAGCGGCTCAATCTCCTACGAGCAGTACTTC. The encoded protein is CAISESISGSISYEQYF.

The chain is built from TRBV7-9 and TRBJ1-6, with D perhaps matching TRBD1 (6 bases). Per germline, CDR1 SEHNR and CDR2 FQNEAQ (reference sequence). V was trimmed by 0 bases and J by 10 bases, leaving 13 bases between them. The length of the CDR3 is 15 residues. The CDR3 bases are TGTGCCAGCAGCTTAGCGCCAGGGGCGAGGTCACCCCTCCACTTT. This encodes CASSLAPGARSPLHF.

V is TRBV12-3 or TRBV12-4 and J is TRBJ1-5; D ambiguous. V lost 3 bases and J lost 4, with 7 bases in between. This CDR3 is built from 13 residues. The CDR3 is CASSFTYNQPQHF. The CDR3 DNA follows: TGTGCCAGCAGTTTCACCTATAATCAGCCCCAGCATTTT.

The rearrangement links TRBV15 to TRBJ2-7; TRBD2 matches 14 bases. CDR3 length: 17 amino acids. Losses at the gene ends were 5 bases for V and 0 bases for J; bases not matched to a gene: 6. Germline V lookup: CDR1 LNHNV, CDR2 YYDKDF (reference sequence). CDR3 in amino acids: CATSPGTSGGLSYEQYF. CDR3 nucleotide sequence: TGTGCCACCAGCCCCGGGACTAGCGGGGGCCTCTCCTACGAGCAGTACTTC.

The rearrangement links TRBV10-3 to TRBJ2-5; TRBD1 matches 8 bases. In germline, CDR1 is ENHRY, CDR2 SYGVKD. CDR3 length: 17 residues. Losses at the gene ends were 4 bases for V and 7 bases for J; bases not matched to a gene: 17. CDR3 sequence (DNA): TGTGCCATCAGTGCCCAGCCGGGACAGATAGGACAGGGGACCCAGTACTTC. Protein sequence: CAISAQPGQIGQGTQYF.

This chain connects TRBV5-1 to TRBJ1-5; TRBD1 matches at 7 bases. Germline lookup yields CDR1 SGHRS and CDR2 YFSETQ. The CDR3 has 14 amino acids. Germline trimming cut 4 bases from V and 7 bases from J; bases unmatched to any gene: 8. The CDR3 spells CASSINQGGQPQHF. CDR3 DNA: TGCGCCAGCAGCATCAACCAGGGGGGACAGCCCCAGCATTTT.

V and J are TRBV5-1 and TRBJ1-1; D remains unclear. Trimming took off 1 base at V and 8 bases at J, with 12 bases between the two ends. This CDR3 spans 13 amino acids. Germline V gives CDR1 SGHRS, CDR2 YFSETQ. The CDR3 DNA is TGCGCCAGCAGCTTGTCCCGCGGATTGGAAGCTTTCTTT. It yields the protein CASSLSRGLEAFF.

The chain employs TRBV5-1 and TRBJ2-3; TRBD1 is a possible D gene (6 bases). V gave up 3 bases and J gave up 2 bases, with 19 bases separating them. This CDR3 contains 17 residues. CDR1 SGHRS and CDR2 YFSETQ come from the germline V gene. The CDR3 protein is CASSSGTQGLYTDTQYF. In DNA form, the CDR3 reads TGCGCCAGCAGCTCCGGAACTCAGGGGCTCTACACAGATACGCAGTATTTT.

The chain uses TRBV19 and TRBJ2-7; D is perhaps TRBD1 (6 bases). V lost 5 bases and J 0 bases, leaving 14 bases between the germline ends. Germline CDR1 and CDR2: LNHDA and SQIVND (reference sequence). There are 15 residues in the CDR3. In DNA, the CDR3 is TGTGCCAGTAGTCGACACCAGGACAGCTCCTACGAGCAGTACTTC. Translation gives CASSRHQDSSYEQYF. Filled out from reference TRBV19 and TRBJ2-7, the complete variable domain reads DGGITQSPKYLFRKEGQNVTLSCEQNLNHDAMYWYRQDPGQGLRLIYYSQIVNDFQKGDIAEGYSVSREKKESFPLTVTSAQKNPTAFYLCASSRHQDSSYEQYFGPGTRLTVT.

The sample holds one count of this clone. V gene TRBV5-1 combines with J gene TRBJ2-5; 10 nucleotides agree with TRBD2. CDR1 is SGHRS and CDR2 is YFSETQ in the germline V gene. The CDR3 spans 15 residues. Germline trimming cut 0 bases from V and 5 bases from J; bases unmatched to any gene: 4. The CDR3 DNA reads as TGCGCCAGCAGCTTGGCCGGGACTAGCGAGGAGACCCAGTACTTC. This translates into CASSLAGTSEETQYF.

This sequence joins TRBV6-4 and TRBJ2-1, with 9 bases identical to TRBD2. The trim removed 8 bases at V and 2 bases at J, leaving 7 bases unmatched. There are 15 residues in the CDR3. Germline lookup yields CDR1 MRHNA and CDR2 SNTAGT. The CDR3 DNA reads as TGTGCCAGCGGATCCGCGGGGGGGGCCTACAATGAGCAGTTCTTC. Its protein is CASGSAGGAYNEQFF.

This clone was recorded a few times. This chain's CDR3 is CASSPQGVGYTF. Here the CDR3 DNA reads TGTGCCAGCAGTCCACAGGGTGTTGGCTACACCTTC. The chain is built from TRBV27 and TRBJ1-2; weak D call: TRBD1 (6 bases). Germline V gives CDR1 MNHEY, CDR2 SMNVEV (reference sequence). The CDR3 covers 12 residues. V dropped 5 bases and J dropped 7 bases, with 11 bases sitting between them.

The chain recombines TRBV7-8 with TRBJ1-5, with TRBD1 matching 7 bases. J lost 4 bases, V lost 4 bases, and 7 bases had no gene match. CDR1 and CDR2 (germline): SGHVS, FQNEAQ. The CDR3 covers 15 residues. The DNA of the CDR3 is TGTGCCAGCAGCTCTTCCCCAGGGGGGAATCAGCCCCAGCATTTT. This gives the protein CASSSSPGGNQPQHF. Complete variable domain (other parts from reference TRBV7-8 and TRBJ1-5): GAGVSQSPRYKVAKRGQDVALRCDPISGHVSLFWYQQALGQGPEFLTYFQNEAQLDKSGLPSDRFFAERPEGSVSTLKIQRTQQEDSAVYLCASSSSPGGNQPQHFGDGTRLSIL.

The CDR3 sequence is CASSVGLAVSNEQFF. Written as DNA, the CDR3 is TGTGCCAGCAGTGTGGGACTAGCGGTATCCAATGAGCAGTTCTTC. The V and J genes are TRBV2 and TRBJ2-1, with 11 bases aligning to TRBD2. With V trimmed by 4 bases and J by 6 bases, 5 bases remained unmatched. The CDR3 length is 15 residues. The germline V gene has CDR1 SNHLY and CDR2 FYNNEI.

V usage is TRBV7-2 and J usage is TRBJ1-2; maybe TRBD1 (5 bases). V was cut by 1 base and J by 2 bases, with 8 bases left in between. From germline, CDR1 is SGHTA and CDR2 FQGNSA. CDR3 length: 14 amino acids. CDR3 sequence reads: CASSLGRANYGYTF. CDR3 nucleotides: TGTGCCAGCAGCTTAGGCAGGGCGAACTATGGCTACACCTTC.

The table lists this clone with a count of one. V usage is TRBV24-1 and J usage is TRBJ2-7, with 8 bases that match TRBD2. There are 16 residues in the CDR3. Germline trimming cut 9 bases from V and 0 bases from J; bases unmatched to any gene: 12. The germline CDR1 and CDR2 sequences are KGHDR and SFDVKD. The CDR3 region has the DNA TGTGCCACCTATGACCCAGCGGGAGAGAGCTCCTACGAGCAGTACTTC. Protein product: CATYDPAGESSYEQYF.

The V gene is TRBV30, the J gene TRBJ1-1, with D tentatively TRBD1 (6 bases). Germline V gene lookup returns CDR1 GTSNPN and CDR2 SVGIG (reference sequence). V lost 5 bases and J lost 5, with 21 bases in between. The CDR3 runs to 15 residues. CDR3 DNA: TGTGCCTGGGGCCAAATCCGGGGGGCAGGGACTGAAGCTTTCTTT. This gives the protein CAWGQIRGAGTEAFF.